These 9 T cell receptor beta chains came from one sample sequenced in a study of blood T cell repertoires in COVID-19. TCRdb's copy holds only in-frame clones and misses some; the assay was immunoSEQ multiplex PCR. The table lists around 67,000 clones, about 73% of them singletons. Sequencing was carried out using peripheral blood. These receptors came from a woman aged 70-85 years with acute or convalescent COVID-19.

V usage is TRBV5-1 and J usage is TRBJ2-6, with no clear D. The germline CDR1 and CDR2 sequences are SGHRS and YFSETQ. V gave up 1 base and J gave up 4 bases, with 9 bases separating them. The CDR3 has 15 residues. CDR3 residues: CASSLITTGANVLTF. CDR3 DNA sequence: TGCGCCAGCAGCTTGATAACAACCGGGGCCAACGTCCTGACTTTC.

The chain carries TRBV30 and TRBJ2-3, with a tentative D call TRBD2 (7 bases). The V gene's germline CDR1 is GTSNPN and CDR2 SVGIG (reference sequence). V shed 2 bases and J shed 1 base, with 13 bases lying between them. The CDR3 totals 15 residues. CDR3 bases: TGTGCCTGGAGTAGGGGGGAGGGAGGCACAGATACGCAGTATTTT. Translated, it gives CAWSRGEGGTDTQYF.

The chain is built from TRBV5-6 and TRBJ2-2; unclear D gene. Germline V CDR1 and CDR2: SGHDT, YYEEEE. CDR3 size: 14 residues. The ends were cut back, 4 bases at V and 6 bases at J, with 13 bases in the middle. Here the CDR3 DNA reads TGTGCCAGCAGCCCCTCCATACGGGCCGGGGAGCTGTTTTTT. Translation gives CASSPSIRAGELFF. Using reference TRBV5-6 and TRBJ2-2 for the parts outside the CDR3, the full variable domain is DAGVTQSPTHLIKTRGQQVTLRCSPKSGHDTVSWYQQALGQGPQFIFQYYEEEERQRGNFPDRFSGHQFPNYSSELNVNALLLGDSALYLCASSPSIRAGELFFGEGSRLTVL.

The rearrangement links TRBV5-5 to TRBJ1-1; possible D gene TRBD1, 5 bases. The germline V and J ends were trimmed by 4 bases and 1 base, with 14 bases remaining between them. Germline V gene data show CDR1 as SGHKS and CDR2 as YYEKEE (reference sequence). This CDR3 is built from 15 residues. The chain's CDR3 is CASSPSTARNTEAFF. As DNA, the CDR3 is TGTGCCAGCAGCCCCTCGACAGCGCGGAACACTGAAGCTTTCTTT.

The gene calls are TRBV14 and TRBJ1-1; no clear D. This CDR3 has 14 residues. CDR1 and CDR2 (germline): SGHDN, FVKESK. V was clipped by 0 bases and J by 6 bases, with 11 bases between them. The CDR3 loop is CASSQDGLSAEAFF. The CDR3 DNA reads TGTGCCAGCAGCCAAGACGGTTTAAGCGCTGAAGCTTTCTTT. The variable domain in full, with the rest retrieved from reference TRBV14 and TRBJ1-1, is EAGVTQFPSHSVIEKGQTVTLRCDPISGHDNLYWYRRVMGKEIKFLLHFVKESKQDESGMPNNRFLAERTGGTYSTLKVQPAELEDSGVYFCASSQDGLSAEAFFGQGTRLTVV.

The rearrangement links TRBV10-3 to TRBJ1-6; D remains unclear. The germline V and J ends were trimmed by 6 bases and 5 bases, with 11 bases remaining between them. The CDR3 is 14 residues long. From germline, CDR1 is ENHRY and CDR2 SYGVKD. CDR3 DNA sequence: TGTGCCATCAGAGCTCCGTCTGATAATTCACCCCTCCACTTT. Its protein product is CAIRAPSDNSPLHF.

This chain links TRBV9 with TRBJ2-3, with D unresolved. The germline V and J ends were trimmed by 0 bases and 0 bases, with 8 bases remaining between them. The CDR3 spans 15 residues. The germline gives CDR1 SGDLS, CDR2 YYNGEE. Here the CDR3 reads CASSVGETSTDTQYF. CDR3 coding DNA: TGTGCCAGCAGCGTAGGTGAAACTAGCACAGATACGCAGTATTTT. The full variable domain, rest sourced from reference TRBV9 and TRBJ2-3, is DSGVTQTPKHLITATGQRVTLRCSPRSGDLSVYWYQQSLDQGLQFLIQYYNGEERAKGNILERFSAQQFPDLHSELNLSSLELGDSALYFCASSVGETSTDTQYFGPGTRLTVL.

The rearrangement uses TRBV2 and TRBJ2-1; D gene uncertain. Germline V lookup: CDR1 SNHLY, CDR2 FYNNEI. V dropped 7 bases and J dropped 9 bases, with 13 bases sitting between them. The CDR3 spans 12 residues. CDR3 protein: CASTLGRGEQFF. As DNA, the CDR3 is TGTGCCAGCACCCTAGGCCGCGGTGAGCAGTTCTTC.

V and J are TRBV4-1 and TRBJ2-1; TRBD2 is a possible D gene (5 bases). Germline V gives CDR1 MGHRA, CDR2 YSYEKL. This CDR3 spans 15 amino acids. Trimming stripped 1 base from V and 5 bases from J, with 12 bases between. The CDR3 DNA follows: TGCGCCAGCAGCCAAGTAGAGACTACGAACAATGAGCAGTTCTTC. Translation: CASSQVETTNNEQFF.